Shown below are 14 T cell receptor beta chains from a single sample sequenced in a study of response to subunit inactivated influenza vaccine listed by TCRdb under 2018. The library was generated by RT-PCR. The instrument given in TCRdb is Illumina HiSeq 2500. TCRdb redid the processing of the public reads, applying fastp at Q25 and MiXCR, and retained in-frame beta chains. Duplicate CDR3 protein sequences are folded into a single record with the most common DNA and genes. Counted in this sample were around 760,000 distinct CDR3 sequences; more than 11% of them appeared once. The ten largest clones represent 5.5% to 7% of the sample. The specimen was PBMCs from blood, collected approximately 15 days before vaccination. The receptor source for this set is a man aged 50-59 years who received an inactivated influenza vaccine. Donor details come from another sample of the same person, matched by shared clones.

This clonotype was counted between two and nine times. The chain carries TRBV2 and TRBJ2-5, with a weak D call TRBD1 (6 bases). V gave up 4 bases and J gave up 5 bases, with 11 bases separating them. Per the germline V gene, CDR1 is SNHLY and CDR2 is FYNNEI. CDR3 length equals 13 residues. The CDR3 bases are TGTGCCAGCAGTGTTCAGGGGCTGGAGACCCAGTACTTC. This translates into CASSVQGLETQYF.

The chain joins TRBV12-3 or TRBV12-4 to TRBJ2-7; D is unclear. Trimming took off 1 base at V and 3 bases at J, with 4 bases between the two ends. The CDR3 is 12 amino acids. In DNA, the CDR3 is TGTGCCAGCAGTTTAGAACTCTACGAGCAGTACTTC. It yields the protein CASSLELYEQYF.

This clonotype was detected only a few times. The chain employs TRBV20-1 and TRBJ2-3; D possibly corresponds to TRBD2 (6 bases). V gave up 6 bases and J gave up 6 bases, with 10 bases separating them. Per the germline V gene, CDR1 is DFQATT and CDR2 is SNEGSKA (reference sequence). The CDR3 extends over 11 amino acids. CDR3 protein: CSALSGDTQYF. The DNA of the CDR3 is TGCAGTGCCCTCAGCGGGGATACGCAGTATTTT.

This chain joins TRBV20-1 and TRBJ1-1, with unresolved D. The CDR3 has 13 residues. CDR1 is DFQATT and CDR2 is SNEGSKA in the germline V gene (reference sequence). V was clipped by 5 bases and J by 2 bases, with 12 bases between them. CDR3 sequence (DNA): TGCAGTGCTCGTACGGGCCACAACACTGAAGCTTTCTTT. This translates into CSARTGHNTEAFF.

This clonotype was recorded at least ten times. This sequence joins TRBV4-2 and TRBJ2-1, with D possibly TRBD1 on 5 matching bases. The V gene lost 0 bases and the J gene lost 6 bases, with 18 bases spanning the gap. This CDR3 has 17 amino acids. CDR1 and CDR2 from the germline V gene are LGHNA and YNFKEQ. This CDR3 is CASSQEGFQTEFNEQFF. CDR3 DNA: TGTGCCAGCAGCCAAGAAGGATTCCAGACAGAGTTCAATGAGCAGTTCTTC.

V is TRBV6-1 and J is TRBJ2-7, with TRBD1 matching 10 bases. With 6 bases clipped from V and 4 bases from J, the junction kept 9 bases outside the gene matches. Germline V gives CDR1 MNHNS, CDR2 SASEGT. The CDR3 length is 15 residues. CDR3 sequence: CASRRSRQGAYEQYF. DNA of the CDR3: TGTGCCAGCAGACGAAGCCGACAGGGGGCTTACGAGCAGTACTTC.

The CDR3 DNA sequence: TGTGCCAGCAGTTTAGAACTAGCGGGGAGAGAGACCCAGTACTTC. Its protein is CASSLELAGRETQYF. The chain recombines TRBV12-3 or TRBV12-4 with TRBJ2-5; 10 nucleotides agree with TRBD2. The length of the CDR3 is 15 residues. Trimming cost V 1 base and J 4 bases; bases outside gene matches: 3.

The chain links TRBV5-1 to TRBJ2-5; TRBD2 aligns across 7 bases. Germline loops: CDR1 SGHRS, CDR2 YFSETQ. V lost 0 bases, J lost 0 bases, and 5 bases stayed unmatched. This CDR3 region has 16 residues. DNA of the CDR3: TGCGCCAGCAGCTTGGGGGGGACTAACCACCAAGAGACCCAGTACTTC. Translated, it gives CASSLGGTNHQETQYF.

The V gene is TRBV5-1, the J gene TRBJ2-3; 7 bases fit TRBD1. V lost 5 bases and J lost 1; bases outside the gene matches: 4. This CDR3 is 14 amino acids long. Germline lookup yields CDR1 SGHRS and CDR2 YFSETQ. The DNA for the CDR3 is TGCGCCAGCAGGACCGGACAGGGCACAGATACGCAGTATTTT. Residues: CASRTGQGTDTQYF.

The rearrangement joins TRBV20-1 to TRBJ2-5; D is unresolved. Per germline, CDR1 DFQATT and CDR2 SNEGSKA (reference sequence). V was pared by 0 bases and J by 2 bases, with 13 bases between. This CDR3 comprises 15 residues. The CDR3 here is CSARDQERVQETQYF. The CDR3 DNA is TGCAGTGCTAGAGACCAGGAGAGAGTACAAGAGACCCAGTACTTC.

This clonotype was seen a handful of times. The chain carries TRBV19 and TRBJ2-2; 7 bases agree with TRBD1. V lost 5 bases to trimming and J lost 6 bases; unmatched junction nucleotides: 6. The germline V gene has CDR1 LNHDA and CDR2 SQIVND (reference sequence). The CDR3 contains 14 residues. CDR3 DNA: TGTGCCAGTAGTCGACAGGGTTTGGCCGGGGAGCTGTTTTTT. Amino acid sequence: CASSRQGLAGELFF.

V gene TRBV5-5 combines with J gene TRBJ2-3, with D uncertain. The CDR3 totals 14 residues. Germline CDR1 SGHKS, CDR2 YYEKEE (reference sequence). Trimming left V 4 bases short and J 0 bases short, with 9 bases between. For the CDR3, the DNA is TGTGCCAGCAGCCCCGACCAGAGCACAGATACGCAGTATTTT. This gives the protein CASSPDQSTDTQYF.

This clonotype was counted a few times. V gene TRBV30 combines with J gene TRBJ2-5, with 10 bases matching TRBD1. Germline CDR1 is GTSNPN and CDR2 is SVGIG (reference sequence). The CDR3 is 13 residues long. Losses at the gene ends were 5 bases for V and 4 bases for J; bases not matched to a gene: 4. CDR3 in DNA: TGTGCCTGGGAAGGACAGGGGGGAGAGACCCAGTACTTC. Amino acids: CAWEGQGGETQYF.

The rearrangement links TRBV18 to TRBJ1-2, with D unclear. Trimming took off 5 bases at V and 3 bases at J, with 13 bases between the two ends. CDR1 and CDR2 from the germline V gene are KGHSH and LQKENI. The CDR3 length is 14 residues. The CDR3 region has the DNA TGTGCCAGCTCATCAAATACGCAGGACTATGGCTACACCTTC. This encodes CASSSNTQDYGYTF.